The 4 T cell receptor beta chains below come from one sample, sequenced in a study of T-cell reconstitution after alpha-beta-depleted transplantation in children. The library targeted TCRbeta and was prepared with unique molecular identifiers. TCRdb itself ran the PCR reads through MiXCR, one entry per CDR3 protein. Of 130,000 or so distinct CDR3 sequences in the sample, roughly 9.7% were seen once. Sequencing was performed on PBMCs, mostly from graft donor cells, taken 180 days after TCRalphabeta/CD19-depleted stem cell transplant. These receptors came from a girl under three years old who had a stem cell transplant for combined immunodeficiency, so the T cells may come from the graft donor.

This clonotype has just a few counts. The chain combines TRBV20-1 with TRBJ1-5; no firm D call. V gave up 2 bases and J gave up 4 bases, with 15 bases separating them. The CDR3 has 15 residues. Germline loops: CDR1 DFQATT, CDR2 SNEGSKA (reference sequence). In nucleotides, the CDR3 is TGCAGTGCTAGACCCGCGAGGGTGAGTAATCAGCCCCAGCATTTT. Translated, it gives CSARPARVSNQPQHF.

The chain is built from TRBV20-1 and TRBJ2-7, with D perhaps TRBD1 or TRBD2 (7 bases each). Germline CDR1 and CDR2: DFQATT and SNEGSKA (reference sequence). Trimming cost V 7 bases and J 1 base, with 17 bases left between them. This CDR3 comprises 14 residues. The DNA of the CDR3 is TGCAGTGTCCGGCGGCAGGGGGGGTCCTACGAGCAGTACTTC. It yields the protein CSVRRQGGSYEQYF.

This clonotype was observed a few times. The rearrangement uses TRBV6-1 and TRBJ2-7; D is unresolved. Germline values: CDR1 MNHNS, CDR2 SASEGT. CDR3 length: 14 amino acids. V was pared by 11 bases and J by 0 bases, with 17 bases between. The CDR3 protein is CASYQSDFSYEQYF. CDR3 DNA: TGTGCCTCATACCAGTCGGATTTCTCCTACGAGCAGTACTTC.

The CDR3 is CSARSTTSGMAVNEQFF. Written as DNA, the CDR3 is TGCAGTGCTAGATCCACCACTAGCGGGATGGCCGTCAATGAGCAGTTCTTC. This sequence joins TRBV20-1 and TRBJ2-1; 10 nucleotides line up with TRBD2. Germline V gives CDR1 DFQATT, CDR2 SNEGSKA (reference sequence). The CDR3 is made up of 17 amino acids. J was trimmed by 6 bases and V by 2 bases; bases with no gene match: 13.